Reported below is one T cell receptor (beta chain). These data belong to a study of blood T cell repertoires in COVID-19. Authors' methods: Reference gene primer amplification in the assay estimated nucleated cell counts. Using immunoSEQ multiplex PCR, the repertoire was profiled, and TCRdb retains in-frame clones only, with some absent. That table supplies the V and J calls and clone size; D and trimming were determined from the DNA. Of about 240,000 clones listed, approximately 78% are singletons. The sequencing input was peripheral blood. This clonotype was obtained from a woman in her sixties or seventies with active or convalescent COVID-19.

The chain's CDR3 is CATSDGLASTDTQYF. CDR3 DNA: TGTGCCACCAGCGACGGACTAGCCAGCACAGATACGCAGTATTTT. The rearrangement joins TRBV15 to TRBJ2-3, with TRBD2 identical over 8 bases. CDR1 is LNHNV, CDR2 YYDKDF, per germline (reference sequence). The J segment lost 0 bases and the V segment lost 5 bases, leaving 4 bases of the junction unmatched. The CDR3 runs to 15 residues.